This section outlines one TCR beta chain sequence together with its context. This record comes from a study of control samples from healthy donors and cancer patients. Method: immunoSEQ multiplex PCR; TCRdb's copy keeps in-frame clones and lacks some. The data hold approximately 97,000 clones, with about 86% observed a single time. This CDR3 has 13 amino acids. Trimming removed 7 bases from V and 2 bases from J, with 11 bases in between. Germline V gene lookup returns CDR1 MDHEN and CDR2 SYDVKM. The TCR sequence derives from a young man in good health. Sample: blood. The chain couples TRBV28 to TRBJ1-1; D gene uncertain. In DNA form, the CDR3 reads TGTGCCAGCAATCTCCCGGTCAACACTGAAGCTTTCTTT. It yields the protein CASNLPVNTEAFF. Combining the CDR3 with reference TRBV28 and TRBJ1-1 gives the whole variable domain DVKVTQSSRYLVKRTGEKVFLECVQDMDHENMFWYRQDPGLGLRLIYFSYDVKMKEKGDIPEGYSVSREKKERFSLILESASTNQTSMYLCASNLPVNTEAFFGQGTRLTVV.